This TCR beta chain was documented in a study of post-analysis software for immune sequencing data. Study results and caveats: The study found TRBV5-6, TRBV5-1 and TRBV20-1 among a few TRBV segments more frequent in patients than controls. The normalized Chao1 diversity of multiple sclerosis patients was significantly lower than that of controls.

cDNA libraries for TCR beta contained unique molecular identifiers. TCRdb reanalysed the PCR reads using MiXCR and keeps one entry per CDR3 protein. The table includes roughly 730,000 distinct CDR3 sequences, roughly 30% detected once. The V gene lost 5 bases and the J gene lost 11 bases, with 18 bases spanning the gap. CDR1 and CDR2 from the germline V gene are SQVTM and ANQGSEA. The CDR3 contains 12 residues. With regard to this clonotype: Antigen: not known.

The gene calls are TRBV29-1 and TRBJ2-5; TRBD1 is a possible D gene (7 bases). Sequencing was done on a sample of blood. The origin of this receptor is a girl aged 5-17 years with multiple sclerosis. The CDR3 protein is CSVSTGWREQYF. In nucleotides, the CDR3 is TGCAGCGTTTCGACAGGGTGGAGGGAGCAGTACTTC.